The rows below give T cell receptor beta chains drawn from one sample of a study of regulatory T cells in long-lasting Graves disease. TCRdb passed the multiplex PCR reads through MiXCR, listing each CDR3 protein once. The sample lists 400,000 to 500,000 distinct CDR3 sequences; about 16% were seen once. The same specimen was also included in a second study, on T cells in Graves' hyperthyroidism and ophthalmopathy.

The source was peripheral blood mononuclear cells (PBMCs), collected at new diagnosis, from a patient treated with antithyroid drugs. These receptors were collected from a woman younger than 35 with Graves disease. CDR3s include the opening cysteine and the closing phenylalanine or tryptophan. D genes are given only for firm matches. Only some rows state a clone size, as once, few, many or a class for expanded clones.

V gene: TRBV10-1; J gene: TRBJ2-1; D gene: TRBD1; clone size: few; CDR3 DNA: TGCGCCAGCAGGGGGGACAGGACCCTCCTCCGCAATGAGCAGTTCTTC; CDR3 protein: CASRGDRTLLRNEQFF
V gene: TRBV12-3/TRBV12-4; J gene: TRBJ2-7; D gene: TRBD2; clone size: many; CDR3 DNA: TGTGCCAGCTGCCGAGCGGGAAGGCACTACGAGCAGTACTTC; CDR3 protein: CASCRAGRHYEQYF
V gene: TRBV27; J gene: TRBJ1-1; D gene: NA; clone size: NA; CDR3 DNA: TGTGCCAGCAGCCAGGACACGTACACTGAAGCTTTCTTT; CDR3 protein: CASSQDTYTEAFF
V gene: TRBV5-1; J gene: TRBJ2-6; D gene: TRBD1; clone size: few; CDR3 DNA: TGCGCCAGCAGCTTAACAGGGGCGGTTCTTTCTGGGGCCAACGTCCTGACTTTC; CDR3 protein: CASSLTGAVLSGANVLTF
V gene: TRBV12-3/TRBV12-4; J gene: TRBJ2-3; D gene: NA; clone size: NA; CDR3 DNA: TGTGCCAGCAGTTTATATGATAGCGCGTACACAGATACGCAGTATTTT; CDR3 protein: CASSLYDSAYTDTQYF
V gene: TRBV12-3/TRBV12-4; J gene: TRBJ1-5; D gene: NA; clone size: NA; CDR3 DNA: TGTGCCAGCAGTTTTCGATCAAGCATTTATAGCAATCAGCCCCAGCATTTT; CDR3 protein: CASSFRSSIYSNQPQHF
V gene: TRBV3-1; J gene: TRBJ1-2; D gene: TRBD1; clone size: few; CDR3 DNA: TGTGCCAGCAGCCATACCCTAAGCGGACAGGGGGTTACTGGCTACACCTTC; CDR3 protein: CASSHTLSGQGVTGYTF
V gene: TRBV6-1; J gene: TRBJ2-7; D gene: NA; clone size: few; CDR3 DNA: TGTGCCAGCAGGGAGATTGTATCCTACGAGCAGTACTTC; CDR3 protein: CASREIVSYEQYF
V gene: TRBV28; J gene: TRBJ2-5; D gene: NA; clone size: many; CDR3 DNA: TGTGCCAGCAGTTCCTCAGCCGGGACAAAGGAGTACTTC; CDR3 protein: CASSSSAGTKEYF
V gene: TRBV5-1; J gene: TRBJ2-5; D gene: TRBD1; clone size: NA; CDR3 DNA: TGCGCCAGCAGCCTCGGGACAGGGCAGGGCCAAGAGACCCAGTACTTC; CDR3 protein: CASSLGTGQGQETQYF
V gene: TRBV5-5; J gene: TRBJ2-5; D gene: TRBD2; clone size: few; CDR3 DNA: TGTGCCAGCAGCTTGCTCCCAGCGGGAGGACAAGAGACCCAGTACTTC; CDR3 protein: CASSLLPAGGQETQYF
V gene: TRBV12-5; J gene: TRBJ2-2; D gene: TRBD1; clone size: NA; CDR3 DNA: TGTGCTAGTGGTCCCGGGACAGGGGGCACCGGGGAGCTGTTTTTT; CDR3 protein: CASGPGTGGTGELFF
V gene: TRBV20-1; J gene: TRBJ2-1; D gene: TRBD2; clone size: NA; CDR3 DNA: TGCAGTGTACAAGCGGGAGGGGTTGATGGGAGCAATGAGCAGTTCTTC; CDR3 protein: CSVQAGGVDGSNEQFF
V gene: TRBV5-1; J gene: TRBJ1-5; D gene: NA; clone size: few; CDR3 DNA: TGCGCCAGCAGCGCCTCGGGTAGCAATCAGCCCCAGCATTTT; CDR3 protein: CASSASGSNQPQHF
V gene: TRBV30; J gene: TRBJ2-7; D gene: TRBD2; clone size: NA; CDR3 DNA: TGTGCCTGGACCGGGACTAGCGACTCCTACGAGCAGTACTTC; CDR3 protein: CAWTGTSDSYEQYF
V gene: TRBV5-8; J gene: TRBJ1-5; D gene: NA; clone size: few; CDR3 DNA: TGTGCCAGCAGCTTCAGTCCCAATCAGCCCCAGCATTTT; CDR3 protein: CASSFSPNQPQHF
V gene: TRBV7-3; J gene: TRBJ1-2; D gene: NA; clone size: few; CDR3 DNA: TGTGCCAGCAGCCGAAGTCCGATTCCTGATGGCTACACCTTC; CDR3 protein: CASSRSPIPDGYTF
V gene: TRBV7-3; J gene: TRBJ2-1; D gene: NA; clone size: many; CDR3 DNA: TGTGCCAGCAGCTTAAATCCTGGTGCGACCTCCTACAATGAGCAGTTCTTC; CDR3 protein: CASSLNPGATSYNEQFF
V gene: TRBV9; J gene: TRBJ1-2; D gene: NA; clone size: NA; CDR3 DNA: TGTGCCAGCAGCGTATCTGGAGGGGAGGGCTATGGCTACACCTTC; CDR3 protein: CASSVSGGEGYGYTF
V gene: TRBV12-3/TRBV12-4; J gene: TRBJ1-1; D gene: NA; clone size: many; CDR3 DNA: TGTGCCAGCGGGTGGGATCTGATGAACACTGAAGCTTTCTTT; CDR3 protein: CASGWDLMNTEAFF
V gene: TRBV7-9; J gene: TRBJ2-7; D gene: NA; clone size: many; CDR3 DNA: TGTGCCAGCAGCTTCCCCGAGCGGGACGAGCAGTACTTC; CDR3 protein: CASSFPERDEQYF
V gene: TRBV18; J gene: TRBJ2-3; D gene: TRBD1; clone size: many; CDR3 DNA: TGTGCCAGCTCATTACTCGGGACAGGTTACACAGATACGCAGTATTTT; CDR3 protein: CASSLLGTGYTDTQYF
V gene: TRBV7-8; J gene: TRBJ2-3; D gene: NA; clone size: NA; CDR3 DNA: TGTGCCAGCAGCTTAGGGGGCTTGGATACGCAGTATTTT; CDR3 protein: CASSLGGLDTQYF
V gene: TRBV10-2; J gene: TRBJ1-1; D gene: TRBD1; clone size: many; CDR3 DNA: TGCGCCAGCACTTGGGACAGGGACACTGAAGCTTTCTTT; CDR3 protein: CASTWDRDTEAFF
V gene: TRBV2; J gene: TRBJ2-2; D gene: NA; clone size: many; CDR3 DNA: TGTGCCAGCCTACAGGGAATGATCACCGGGGAGCTGTTTTTT; CDR3 protein: CASLQGMITGELFF
V gene: TRBV14; J gene: TRBJ1-1; D gene: NA; clone size: NA; CDR3 DNA: TGTGCCAGCAGCCAAGAGAAGGGGGGGGACACTGAAGCTTTCTTT; CDR3 protein: CASSQEKGGDTEAFF
V gene: TRBV7-9; J gene: TRBJ1-4; D gene: TRBD1; clone size: many; CDR3 DNA: TGTGCCAGCATACCGACCGGGACAGTAAATGAAAAACTGTTTTTT; CDR3 protein: CASIPTGTVNEKLFF
V gene: TRBV7-3; J gene: TRBJ2-2; D gene: NA; clone size: NA; CDR3 DNA: TGTGCCAGCAGCTTAAATAGTCTGGGCCCCGGGGAGCTGTTTTTT; CDR3 protein: CASSLNSLGPGELFF
V gene: TRBV20-1; J gene: TRBJ2-5; D gene: NA; clone size: NA; CDR3 DNA: TGCAGCACCATTCGCGGGGAGACCCAGTACTTC; CDR3 protein: CSTIRGETQYF
V gene: TRBV11-2; J gene: TRBJ2-2; D gene: NA; clone size: few; CDR3 DNA: TGTGCCAGCAGCTTAGGGACAGTCAACCGGGAGCTGTTTTTT; CDR3 protein: CASSLGTVNRELFF
V gene: TRBV6-1; J gene: TRBJ2-3; D gene: TRBD2; clone size: many; CDR3 DNA: TGTGCCAGCAGTGAAGTCGTGGGAGGGCCTCCAGATACGCAGTATTTT; CDR3 protein: CASSEVVGGPPDTQYF
V gene: TRBV20-1; J gene: TRBJ2-3; D gene: NA; clone size: few; CDR3 DNA: TGCAGTGCAAAGGGTCCGGAAATTAGCACAGATACGCAGTATTTT; CDR3 protein: CSAKGPEISTDTQYF
V gene: TRBV19; J gene: TRBJ2-3; D gene: TRBD1; clone size: NA; CDR3 DNA: TGTGCCAGTAGTCCTCAGGACAGGGGAGTAGATACGCAGTATTTT; CDR3 protein: CASSPQDRGVDTQYF
V gene: TRBV20-1; J gene: TRBJ2-5; D gene: TRBD2; clone size: few; CDR3 DNA: TGCAGTGCAGAGGGACTAGCGGGAGCTGGTGTCCAAGAGACCCAGTACTTC; CDR3 protein: CSAEGLAGAGVQETQYF
V gene: TRBV20-1; J gene: TRBJ2-1; D gene: NA; clone size: NA; CDR3 DNA: TGCAGTGCTAGGGAGGGACAGTACAATGAGCAGTTCTTC; CDR3 protein: CSAREGQYNEQFF
V gene: TRBV6-1; J gene: TRBJ2-7; D gene: NA; clone size: many; CDR3 DNA: TGTGCCAGCAGTCAGGGGACTACCTCCTACGAGCAGTACTTC; CDR3 protein: CASSQGTTSYEQYF
V gene: TRBV11-2; J gene: TRBJ2-1; D gene: TRBD2; clone size: NA; CDR3 DNA: TGCGCCAGCAGCCAGGACCACTTAGCGGGAACTTGGAATGAGCAGTTCTTC; CDR3 protein: CASSQDHLAGTWNEQFF
V gene: TRBV12-3/TRBV12-4; J gene: TRBJ2-5; D gene: NA; clone size: few; CDR3 DNA: TGTGCCAGCAGAAAAAGCGGGCAAGAGACCCAGTACTTC; CDR3 protein: CASRKSGQETQYF
V gene: TRBV7-3; J gene: TRBJ2-1; D gene: NA; clone size: many; CDR3 DNA: TGTGCCAGCAGCTTACAGCCATACAATGAGCAGTTCTTC; CDR3 protein: CASSLQPYNEQFF
V gene: TRBV7-3; J gene: TRBJ2-1; D gene: NA; clone size: NA; CDR3 DNA: TGTGCCAGCAGCACCTGGGGAGGACTACTAGAAGGGAATGAGCAGTTCTTC; CDR3 protein: CASSTWGGLLEGNEQFF
V gene: TRBV30; J gene: TRBJ2-7; D gene: NA; clone size: NA; CDR3 DNA: TGTGCCTGGAGTGCAGGGTTCCGGTCAGGATACGAGCAGTACTTC; CDR3 protein: CAWSAGFRSGYEQYF
V gene: TRBV5-6; J gene: TRBJ2-1; D gene: TRBD2; clone size: many; CDR3 DNA: TGTGCCAGCAGCGATCTAGCGGGAGTCTACAATGAGCAGTTCTTC; CDR3 protein: CASSDLAGVYNEQFF
V gene: TRBV29-1; J gene: TRBJ2-7; D gene: TRBD2; clone size: many; CDR3 DNA: TGCAGCGTTGTCTCGCTAGCGGGAAGTATCTACGAGCAGTACTTC; CDR3 protein: CSVVSLAGSIYEQYF